This T cell receptor beta chain was profiled in a study of CD8+CD57+ T cells in acquired aplastic anemia. For the study at large: When averaged, DNA from sorted CD4+ and CD8+ cells came to around 3.4 ug. Study outcomes and limitations: Any difference that existed in CD8+ Simpson's diversity between patients and controls was not significant.

A word on this clonotype: Its antigen is not identified.

Researchers used genomic DNA as the template to profile TCR beta VDJ and CDR3. MiXCR, run by TCRdb on the reads, gives a single entry per CDR3 protein. This table has hundreds of thousands of distinct CDR3 sequences, approximately 57% appearing once. This sequence was found in a human donor with severe aplastic anemia or a healthy control (not recorded which). The source material was sorted CD4+, CD8+, or CD8+CD57+ T cells (not recorded which) from PBMCs.

In nucleotides, the CDR3 is TGTGCCAGCAGCTTGTCCAGATACACCGGGGAGCTGTTTTTT. Translation: CASSLSRYTGELFF. The chain couples TRBV7-3 to TRBJ2-2; the D is unclear. Trimming removed 3 bases at V and 3 bases at J, with 8 bases between. CDR1 SGHTA and CDR2 FQGTGA come from the germline V gene. The CDR3 is 14 residues long.